The 27 T cell receptor beta chains below come from one sample, sequenced in a study of blood T cells in healthy people across ages. Alongside a J-beta primer mix, a sample-barcoded 5' primer served in a second PCR lasting roughly 7 to 11 cycles. One entry per CDR3 protein, called by TCRdb with MiXCR from the 5' RACE reads. The data hold over a million distinct CDR3 sequences, with about 45% observed a single time. Input material: blood. The source of these receptors is a young woman in good health.

V and J are TRBV4-1 and TRBJ2-3; 10 nucleotides line up with TRBD2. There are 18 residues in the CDR3. Germline CDR1 reads MGHRA; CDR2 reads YSYEKL. The J segment lost 1 base and the V segment lost 3 bases, leaving 10 bases of the junction unmatched. The CDR3 protein is CASSQPSLAGVRTDTQYF. The CDR3 region has the DNA TGCGCCAGCAGCCAGCCCTCCCTAGCGGGGGTCCGCACAGATACGCAGTATTTT.

This clonotype has a handful of counts. The CDR3 loop reads CSAIQTSGRGNEQFF. CDR3 nucleotides: TGCAGTGCTATCCAGACTAGCGGGAGGGGCAATGAGCAGTTCTTC. The chain combines TRBV20-1 with TRBJ2-1, with TRBD2 identical over 14 bases. The ends lost 4 bases at V and 6 bases at J; junction bases unmatched: 5. CDR3 length: 15 amino acids. Germline V gene sequence: CDR1 DFQATT, CDR2 SNEGSKA (reference sequence).

The DNA for the CDR3 is TGTGCCAGCAGCTCCTCCGGTTGCATATACACCTTC. Protein product: CASSSSGCIYTF. The genes are TRBV7-6 and TRBJ1-2; D is ambiguous. Trimming took off 4 bases at V and 11 bases at J, with 14 bases between the two ends. Germline values: CDR1 SGHVS, CDR2 FNYEAQ. The CDR3 is made up of 12 amino acids.

This chain links TRBV6-1 with TRBJ1-5; D not resolved. The V gene lost 10 bases and the J gene lost 0 bases, with 19 bases spanning the gap. Per the germline V gene, CDR1 is MNHNS and CDR2 is SASEGT. The CDR3 sequence is 16 residues long. CDR3 in amino acids: CATVAWEVYSNQPQHF. CDR3 bases: TGTGCCACCGTCGCCTGGGAGGTGTATAGCAATCAGCCCCAGCATTTT.

This clonotype was seen more than once but under ten times. CDR3 coding DNA: TGTGCCAGCTTTAAGGCGGGACAGGGGTACAATGAGCAGTTCTTC. It specifies CASFKAGQGYNEQFF. The V and J genes are TRBV7-2 and TRBJ2-1, with 10 bases fitting TRBD1. Germline CDR1 SGHTA, CDR2 FQGNSA. CDR3 length equals 15 residues. V shed 8 bases, J shed 4 bases, and the junction held 8 bases outside the gene matches.

The V and J genes are TRBV7-3 and TRBJ2-5; 9 positions match TRBD2. Germline-derived CDR1 and CDR2 are SGHTA and FQGTGA. The CDR3 is 16 amino acids. The ends lost 1 base at V and 11 bases at J; junction bases unmatched: 14. The CDR3 loop reads CASSLKFERGDNEQYF. CDR3 DNA: TGTGCCAGCAGCTTAAAATTCGAGCGGGGGGATAATGAGCAGTACTTC.

The CDR3 reads CASSAPGTGAVKLFF. In DNA form, the CDR3 reads TGTGCCAGCAGTGCTCCCGGGACAGGGGCGGTAAAACTGTTTTTT. V is TRBV25-1 and J is TRBJ1-4; 10 nucleotides line up with TRBD1. V shed 4 bases, J shed 10 bases, and the junction held 9 bases outside the gene matches. CDR3 size: 15 residues. CDR1 is MGHDK and CDR2 is SYGVNS in the germline V gene. Looking up the rest from reference TRBV25-1 and TRBJ1-4 gives the full variable domain: EADIYQTPRYLVIGTGKKITLECSQTMGHDKMYWYQQDPGMELHLIHYSYGVNSTEKGDLSSESTVSRIRTEHFPLTLESARPSHTSQYLCASSAPGTGAVKLFFGSGTQLSVL.

This chain joins TRBV27 and TRBJ2-7; 8 bases line up with TRBD2. Germline loops: CDR1 MNHEY, CDR2 SMNVEV (reference sequence). V dropped 8 bases and J dropped 3; count of bases not matched to a gene: 9. The CDR3 length is 14 residues. The chain's CDR3 is CASSLLAVGYEQYF. The CDR3 DNA reads TGTGCCAGCTCACTACTAGCGGTAGGCTACGAGCAGTACTTC.

In this sample, this clonotype turned up a few times. V gene TRBV20-1 combines with J gene TRBJ2-7; D possibly matches TRBD1 or TRBD2 (5 bases each). From germline, CDR1 is DFQATT and CDR2 SNEGSKA (reference sequence). The V gene lost 3 bases and the J gene lost 3 bases, with 15 bases spanning the gap. The CDR3 contains 14 residues. Written as DNA, the CDR3 is TGCAGTGCTAGGATGGGACCAGGCAGCTACGAGCAGTACTTC. This gives the protein CSARMGPGSYEQYF.

This chain joins TRBV20-1 and TRBJ1-2; no definite D call. The CDR3 runs to 10 residues. The germline V gene has CDR1 DFQATT and CDR2 SNEGSKA (reference sequence). The germline V and J ends were trimmed by 6 bases and 8 bases, with 10 bases remaining between them. CDR3 in amino acids: CSARQSGYTF. The CDR3 region has the DNA TGCAGTGCGAGGCAGAGCGGCTACACCTTC.

The J gene is TRBJ2-7, the V gene TRBV10-1; 8 positions agree with TRBD1. Germline V gene sequence: CDR1 WNHNN, CDR2 SYGVQD (reference sequence). J was trimmed by 3 bases and V by 6 bases; bases with no gene match: 7. The CDR3 totals 14 residues. CDR3 residues: CASRRPGQVYEQYF. CDR3 DNA: TGCGCCAGCAGAAGACCGGGACAGGTCTACGAGCAGTACTTC.

The rearrangement joins TRBV7-2 to TRBJ1-2, with D possibly being TRBD1 (6 bases). This CDR3 is built from 14 residues. Per the germline V gene, CDR1 is SGHTA and CDR2 is FQGNSA. Trimming cost V 4 bases and J 5 bases, with 14 bases left between them. Written as DNA, the CDR3 is TGTGCCAGCAGCTCCCCGCGGGGGCCGTATGGCTACACCTTC. As protein: CASSSPRGPYGYTF.

This clonotype appeared a few times. V and J are TRBV20-1 and TRBJ2-3, with 10 nucleotides matching TRBD1. Germline V gene data show CDR1 as DFQATT and CDR2 as SNEGSKA (reference sequence). This CDR3 is 15 amino acids long. Germline trimming cut 5 bases from V and 5 bases from J; bases unmatched to any gene: 10. The CDR3 sequence: CSAPGQGGREDTQYF. CDR3 sequence (DNA): TGCAGTGCTCCTGGACAGGGGGGAAGGGAAGATACGCAGTATTTT.

Of note for this clonotype: A much larger clone is a single base away; this may be a read error. This chain joins TRBV3-1 and TRBJ2-1; 8 nucleotides line up with TRBD1. The CDR3 totals 15 residues. Trimming took 4 bases from V and 6 from J; bases not matched to a gene: 8. Germline V lookup: CDR1 LGHDT, CDR2 YNNKEL (reference sequence). The CDR3 reads CASSLTGVPCNEQFF. The CDR3 DNA reads TGTGCCAGCAGCCTGACAGGGGTACCCTGCAATGAGCAGTTCTTC.

This clonotype appeared a few times. The chain joins TRBV9 to TRBJ2-7; no definite D call. V lost 0 bases to trimming and J lost 4 bases, with 8 bases between them. Germline CDR1 reads SGDLS; CDR2 reads YYNGEE. The CDR3 contains 13 residues. CDR3 sequence (DNA): TGTGCCAGCAGCGTAGAGGTGGGTTACGAGCAGTACTTC. This codes for CASSVEVGYEQYF.

This clonotype was found once. This rearrangement joins TRBV7-3 to TRBJ1-2, with TRBD1 identical over 9 bases. CDR1 is SGHTA, CDR2 FQGTGA, per germline. This CDR3 spans 16 amino acids. V was pared by 3 bases and J by 4 bases, with 9 bases of the junction left unmatched. CDR3 nucleotide sequence: TGTGCCAGCAGCTTCGCTGGGGGGGACAGGGTCTATGGCTACACCTTC. Encoded protein: CASSFAGGDRVYGYTF.

The chain joins TRBV2 to TRBJ2-1; 10 bases line up with TRBD2. J lost 4 bases, V lost 6 bases, and 6 bases had no gene match. The CDR3 is 15 residues long. Germline loops: CDR1 SNHLY, CDR2 FYNNEI. DNA of the CDR3: TGTGCCAGCAGACCTAGCGGGAGTATTTACAATGAGCAGTTCTTC. Translation: CASRPSGSIYNEQFF.

The CDR3 spells CASSLIASGGYTDTQYF. The CDR3 bases are TGCGCCAGCAGCTTGATCGCTAGCGGGGGGTACACAGATACGCAGTATTTT. The V gene is TRBV5-1, the J gene TRBJ2-3, with TRBD2 matching over 11 bases. The CDR3 sequence is 17 residues long. In germline, CDR1 is SGHRS, CDR2 YFSETQ. With V trimmed by 1 base and J by 2 bases, 6 bases remained unmatched.

As concerns this clonotype: At one end, the junction sequence differs from germline, possibly due to a read error. The gene calls are TRBV30 and TRBJ1-1; D not resolved. Per germline, CDR1 GTSNPN and CDR2 SVGIG (reference sequence). This CDR3 is 11 amino acids long. CDR3 coding DNA: TGTGCCGGGAGCATCACCGCTGAAGCTTTCTTT. As protein: CAGSITAEAFF.

This clonotype was seen only a few times. V gene TRBV6-5 combines with J gene TRBJ1-1; D is unclear. Germline V gene lookup returns CDR1 MNHEY and CDR2 SVGAGI. The CDR3 length is 11 residues. With 8 bases removed from V and 1 base from J, the gap between germline ends came to 5 bases. CDR3 in amino acids: CASVRNTEAFF. Here the CDR3 DNA reads TGTGCCAGCGTAAGGAACACTGAAGCTTTCTTT.

The chain recombines TRBV6-5 with TRBJ1-4; D not resolved. The CDR3 covers 15 residues. Germline V lookup: CDR1 MNHEY, CDR2 SVGAGI. With 6 bases removed from V and 0 bases from J, the gap between germline ends came to 11 bases. The CDR3 spells CASSSNPATNEKLFF. Written as DNA, the CDR3 is TGTGCCAGCAGCAGCAATCCCGCAACTAATGAAAAACTGTTTTTT.

This clonotype was picked up a small number of times. The chain carries TRBV5-1 and TRBJ1-2; 9 bases agree with TRBD1. The junction had 12 bases not matched to a gene; V was cut back by 4 bases and J by 2 bases. Germline V gene lookup returns CDR1 SGHRS and CDR2 YFSETQ. The CDR3 totals 17 residues. This CDR3 is CASSPGTGYEINYGYTF. In DNA form, the CDR3 reads TGCGCCAGCAGCCCTGGGACAGGGTATGAGATAAACTATGGCTACACCTTC.

In this sample, this clonotype turned up a few times. The chain is built from TRBV12-3 or TRBV12-4 and TRBJ1-2; 10 bases match TRBD1. The CDR3 runs 14 residues. Trimming at V came to 6 bases and at J to 7 bases, leaving 8 bases not matched to a gene. The DNA of the CDR3 is TGTGCCAGCAGAACGACAGGGGGCGGGTGTGGCTACACCTTC. Amino acids: CASRTTGGGCGYTF.

This clonotype was observed a few times. The chain joins TRBV10-3 to TRBJ2-4; 12 bases match TRBD2. The J call may be mistaken, given a closer DNA end match to TRBJ2-5. The length of the CDR3 is 17 residues. CDR1 ENHRY and CDR2 SYGVKD come from the germline V gene. Written as DNA, the CDR3 is TGTGCCATCAGCCCCGGACTAGCGGGACGCCGGATGGTGACCCAGTACTTC. Encoded protein: CAISPGLAGRRMVTQYF.

In the case of this clonotype: At one end, the junction sequence differs from germline, possibly due to a read error. The chain combines TRBV4-3 with TRBJ2-7, with 8 bases matching TRBD1. The CDR3 contains 15 residues. Germline V gene sequence: CDR1 LGHNA, CDR2 YSLEER. As DNA, the CDR3 is TGCGCCGGCAGCCAAGATTGGGGACAGGACTACGAGCAGTACTTC. It translates to CAGSQDWGQDYEQYF.

To note about this clonotype: This may come from a read error, since a much larger clone is one base off. As DNA, the CDR3 is TGTGTCAGCTTTGGGGACTCCTACAATGAGCAGTTCTTC. It codes for CVSFGDSYNEQFF. The chain combines TRBV25-1 with TRBJ2-1; D not resolved. The CDR3 is 13 residues long. CDR1 MGHDK and CDR2 SYGVNS come from the germline V gene.

Only a few counts were recorded for this clonotype. This chain connects TRBV12-3 or TRBV12-4 to TRBJ2-1, with D unresolved. This CDR3 contains 11 residues. V lost 1 base to trimming and J lost 15 bases, with 10 bases between them. Here the CDR3 reads CASSLGTNGFF. In DNA form, the CDR3 reads TGTGCCAGCAGTTTAGGGACCAATGGGTTCTTC.